This T cell receptor (beta chain) was found in a study of blood T cell repertoires in COVID-19. Study summary: Whether acute or convalescent, the COVID-19 samples came from the United States, Italy and Spain. T cells, B-cell-depleted T cells, or PBMCs supplied cDNA or gDNA.

V lost 0 bases and J lost 3, with 12 bases in between. Per germline, CDR1 SGDLS and CDR2 YYNGEE. This CDR3 is built from 15 residues. In the original processing: Amplification from reference gene primers served as the basis for estimated nucleated cell counts. Measured with immunoSEQ multiplex PCR; TCRdb has only the in-frame clones, and not every one. V, J and clone size derive from that table, while D and trimming were established from the DNA sequence. This sample yields about 120,000 clones, of which approximately 90% are seen a single time; 25% to 35% belongs to the top ten. V usage is TRBV9 and J usage is TRBJ1-1; no reliable D call. Sequenced input: peripheral blood. The receptor's source is a man aged 65-85 years with active or convalescent COVID-19. The DNA for the CDR3 is TGTGCCAGCAGCGTAGTCCCCAGAGGAGACACTGAAGCTTTCTTT. Its protein is CASSVVPRGDTEAFF.